The 2 T cell receptor beta chains in this list originate from one sample, sequenced in a study of human T cells and chemical hapten exposure (dated by TCRdb to about 2021). Library prep was done by RACE. This sample was sequenced with a NextSeq 500. The public sequencing data were trimmed at Q25 with fastp and processed into clonotypes with MiXCR by TCRdb, which kept only in-frame beta chains. Every distinct CDR3 protein forms one entry, paired with its most common genes and DNA. Within this sample are roughly 140,000 distinct CDR3 sequences, with about 12% of them counted one time only. The ten largest clones represent around 1.4% of the sample. This sample's time point label indicates: patch test 2, 6 weeks after DPC sensitization. This specimen's treatment or condition label, interpreted: therapeutic diphenylcyclopropenone sensitization with weekly scalp DPC. Material: whole blood, obtained in connection with sensitization to the hapten diphenylcyclopropenone (DPC). The receptors were sampled from a woman in her fifties or sixties with alopecia areata. Some clones in this sample may be carry-over from other donors' samples.

This clonotype has at least ten counts. This sequence joins TRBV3-1 and TRBJ1-6, with 9 bases identical to TRBD1. With 7 bases clipped from V and 8 bases from J, the junction kept 6 bases outside the gene matches. Germline CDR1 LGHDT, CDR2 YNNKEL (reference sequence). The CDR3 totals 14 residues. The CDR3 DNA follows: TGTGCCAGCATTTACAGGGGGCGCGATTCACCCCTCCACTTT. Protein product: CASIYRGRDSPLHF.

This clonotype was seen many times. The rearrangement joins TRBV15 to TRBJ1-5, with D possibly being TRBD1 (5 bases). The germline gives CDR1 LNHNV, CDR2 YYDKDF (reference sequence). Trimming removed 1 base at V and 5 bases at J, with 15 bases between. CDR3 size: 16 residues. The CDR3 reads CATSRGEGDRDQPQHF. The CDR3 region has the DNA TGTGCCACCAGCAGAGGGGAAGGGGATCGGGATCAGCCCCAGCATTTT.